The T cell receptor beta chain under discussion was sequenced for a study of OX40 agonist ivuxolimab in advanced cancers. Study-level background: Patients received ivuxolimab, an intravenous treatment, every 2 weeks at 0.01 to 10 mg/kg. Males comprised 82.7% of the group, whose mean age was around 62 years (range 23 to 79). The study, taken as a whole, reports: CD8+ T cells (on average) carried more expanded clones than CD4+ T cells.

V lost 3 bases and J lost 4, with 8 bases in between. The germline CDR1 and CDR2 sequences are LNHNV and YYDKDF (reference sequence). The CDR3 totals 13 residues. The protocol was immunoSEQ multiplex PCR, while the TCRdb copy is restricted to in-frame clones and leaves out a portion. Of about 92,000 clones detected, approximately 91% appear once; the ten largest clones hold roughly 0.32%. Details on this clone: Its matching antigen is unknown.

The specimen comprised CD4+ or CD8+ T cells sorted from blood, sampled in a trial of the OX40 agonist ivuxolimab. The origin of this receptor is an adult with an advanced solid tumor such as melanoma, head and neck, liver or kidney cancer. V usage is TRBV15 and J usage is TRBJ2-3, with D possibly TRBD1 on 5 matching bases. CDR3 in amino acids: CATSRGPADTQYF. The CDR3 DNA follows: TGTGCCACCAGCAGGGGGCCCGCAGATACGCAGTATTTT.